Below, 22 T cell receptor beta chains from the same sample are listed, as sequenced in a study of T cells in Graves' hyperthyroidism and ophthalmopathy. From RNA transcripts, TCR beta CDR3 regions were amplified. HTBI primers were employed in a first-round RT-PCR of the TCR CDR3. TCRdb reanalysed the multiplex PCR reads using MiXCR and keeps one entry per CDR3 protein. The data hold roughly 500,000 distinct CDR3 sequences, with around 22% observed a single time. Specimen: blood. The origin of the receptors is a woman in her 30s with Graves' ophthalmopathy.

V is TRBV4-1 and J is TRBJ2-5; TRBD2 agrees at 10 bases. Germline CDR1 MGHRA, CDR2 YSYEKL. J gave up 5 bases and V 0 bases, and 6 bases lay outside the gene matches. This CDR3 has 16 amino acids. The CDR3 loop reads CASSQESGRADETQYF. The CDR3 DNA sequence: TGCGCCAGCAGCCAAGAAAGCGGGAGGGCCGATGAGACCCAGTACTTC.

The rearrangement joins TRBV24-1 to TRBJ2-7, with D perhaps TRBD1 (6 bases). Trimming took 7 bases from V and 2 from J, leaving 17 bases between them. Germline V gene lookup returns CDR1 KGHDR and CDR2 SFDVKD. The CDR3 is made up of 15 amino acids. CDR3 bases: TGTGCCACCAGCTCTGGACAGAGCCGACCCTACGAGCAGTACTTC. Amino acid sequence: CATSSGQSRPYEQYF.

This clonotype was seen at least ten times. J is TRBJ1-2 and V is TRBV20-1; D gene ambiguous. This CDR3 has 14 amino acids. V lost 0 bases to trimming and J lost 5 bases, with 13 bases between them. Germline loops: CDR1 DFQATT, CDR2 SNEGSKA (reference sequence). The chain's CDR3 is CSARDPREDYGYTF. The CDR3 DNA is TGCAGTGCTAGAGATCCCAGAGAGGATTATGGCTACACCTTC.

In this sample, this clonotype turned up a few times. This chain uses TRBV7-3 with TRBJ2-5; TRBD2 aligns across 9 bases. This CDR3 has 18 amino acids. The V gene's germline CDR1 is SGHTA and CDR2 FQGTGA. The V segment lost 4 bases and the J segment 4 bases; nucleotides outside the gene matches: 16. The CDR3 spells CASSSPRGTSRGLETQYF. CDR3 bases: TGTGCCAGCAGCTCCCCCCGGGGGACTAGCAGGGGACTAGAGACCCAGTACTTC.

This clonotype was seen ten or more times. This chain uses TRBV20-1 with TRBJ2-2; 16 nucleotides match TRBD2. Germline values: CDR1 DFQATT, CDR2 SNEGSKA (reference sequence). The ends lost 6 bases at V and 9 bases at J; junction bases unmatched: 7. The CDR3 covers 15 residues. This CDR3 reads CSATGLAGGGRELFF. The CDR3 bases are TGCAGTGCCACGGGACTAGCGGGGGGGGGTAGGGAGCTGTTTTTT.

This clonotype was picked up many times. The chain has TRBV27 and TRBJ1-3; D gene unclear. Trimming removed 6 bases at V and 3 bases at J, with 6 bases between. Germline CDR1 and CDR2: MNHEY and SMNVEV (reference sequence). This CDR3 contains 12 residues. The CDR3 DNA sequence: TGTGCCAGCAGATCCCTTGGAAACACCATATATTTT. It translates to CASRSLGNTIYF.

The chain couples TRBV12-3 or TRBV12-4 to TRBJ1-5, with a weak D call TRBD1 (5 bases). This CDR3 region has 14 residues. V lost 6 bases and J 3 bases, leaving 12 bases between the germline ends. CDR3 sequence (DNA): TGTGCCAGCAGCAACCCGGGACCCAATCAGCCCCAGCATTTT. Protein sequence: CASSNPGPNQPQHF.

A few counts support this clonotype. The chain has TRBV9 and TRBJ1-2, with 8 bases that match TRBD1. This CDR3 region has 15 residues. CDR1 is SGDLS, CDR2 YYNGEE, per germline. V shed 2 bases and J 0 bases; nucleotides not matched to a gene: 3. The DNA for the CDR3 is TGTGCCAGCAGCGTTTCGGGACAGGCTAACTATGGCTACACCTTC. It encodes CASSVSGQANYGYTF.

The V call is TRBV11-2, the J call TRBJ2-2; 16 nucleotides align to TRBD2. This CDR3 region has 17 residues. J gave up 7 bases and V 5 bases, and 7 bases lay outside the gene matches. Germline loops: CDR1 SGHAT, CDR2 FQNNGV. The CDR3 spells CASSTGTSGRAHGELFF. The DNA of the CDR3 is TGTGCCAGCAGCACTGGGACTAGCGGGAGGGCCCACGGGGAGCTGTTTTTT.

In its sample, this clonotype was seen many times. The chain links TRBV14 to TRBJ2-2; TRBD1 might be the D (6 bases). The CDR3 is 18 residues long. Deletions cut 0 bases from V and 6 bases from J, with 20 bases between. Looked up from germline, CDR1 is SGHDN and CDR2 is FVKESK. CDR3 amino acids: CASSQDLGARDLPGELFF. CDR3 in DNA: TGTGCCAGCAGCCAAGATCTGGGGGCTCGCGACTTGCCCGGGGAGCTGTTTTTT.

This clonotype was seen at least ten times. J is TRBJ2-5 and V is TRBV20-1, with D hard to call. The germline V and J ends were trimmed by 7 bases and 5 bases, with 17 bases remaining between them. The CDR3 runs 13 residues. Germline CDR1 and CDR2: DFQATT and SNEGSKA (reference sequence). This chain's CDR3 is CSGYFPGSETQYF. The CDR3 DNA is TGCAGTGGTTACTTCCCCGGTAGCGAGACCCAGTACTTC.

A note on this clonotype: At one of its ends the junction is not consistent with the germline gene, which may arise from a read error. The rearrangement uses TRBV7-9 and TRBJ2-4; a weak D match, TRBD2 (6 bases). This CDR3 comprises 17 residues. The germline CDR1 and CDR2 sequences are SEHNR and FQNEAQ (reference sequence). CDR3 residues: CASSPIGGGSAKNIKYF. The CDR3 nucleotides are TGTGCCAGCAGCCCCATCGGGGGTGGGTCGGCCAAAAACATTAAGTACTTC.

This clonotype has ten or more counts. The rearrangement links TRBV20-1 to TRBJ1-1, with a weak D call TRBD1 (5 bases). The CDR3 loop spans 19 amino acids. V was trimmed by 0 bases and J by 4 bases, leaving 27 bases between them. In germline, CDR1 is DFQATT, CDR2 SNEGSKA (reference sequence). The CDR3 sequence is CSARDRGEQGVWATTEAFF. The CDR3 coding sequence is TGCAGTGCTAGAGATCGAGGTGAGCAGGGAGTCTGGGCGACCACTGAAGCTTTCTTT.

This clonotype was seen at least ten times. The chain has TRBV12-3 or TRBV12-4 and TRBJ2-7; no clear D gene. V lost 6 bases, J lost 5 bases, and 8 bases lay in between. This CDR3 is 11 amino acids long. CDR3 in amino acids: CASSQLNEQYF. CDR3 nucleotides: TGTGCCAGCAGCCAACTCAACGAGCAGTACTTC.

There are many counts of this clonotype. J is TRBJ2-5 and V is TRBV2; unclear D gene. The V end lost 1 base, the J end lost 4 bases, and 4 bases lay between the germline ends. Germline V CDR1 and CDR2: SNHLY, FYNNEI. This CDR3 has 12 amino acids. The CDR3 DNA sequence: TGTGCCAGCAGTGAAGGCCGAGAGACCCAGTACTTC. This codes for CASSEGRETQYF.

The V call is TRBV25-1, the J call TRBJ1-3; D uncertain. The CDR3 sequence is 14 residues long. Germline V gene lookup returns CDR1 MGHDK and CDR2 SYGVNS. The ends were cut back, 4 bases at V and 2 bases at J, with 9 bases in the middle. CDR3 bases: TGTGCCAGCAGTGGGGAGGTCACTGGAAACACCATATATTTT. It is translated as CASSGEVTGNTIYF.

This clonotype showed up many times. This chain joins TRBV29-1 and TRBJ2-7, with D possibly TRBD2 on 6 matching bases. CDR1 and CDR2 (germline): SQVTM, ANQGSEA. Trimming shortened V by 6 bases and J by 5 bases, and 14 bases separated the two germline ends. The CDR3 extends over 12 amino acids. CDR3 bases: TGCAGCGTAGCCGGGGGTTCTAACGAGCAGTACTTC. It yields the protein CSVAGGSNEQYF.

There are many counts of this clonotype. The V and J genes are TRBV12-3 or TRBV12-4 and TRBJ2-2, with D perhaps TRBD1 or TRBD2 (6 bases each). CDR3 length: 14 amino acids. V was cut by 3 bases and J by 7 bases, with 12 bases left in between. CDR3 region: CASSFGGPVGELFF. The CDR3 DNA follows: TGTGCCAGCAGTTTCGGGGGCCCGGTCGGGGAGCTGTTTTTT.

This rearrangement joins TRBV6-1 to TRBJ2-7, with 7 bases matching TRBD1. V dropped 9 bases and J dropped 0; count of bases not matched to a gene: 5. Germline CDR1 reads MNHNS; CDR2 reads SASEGT. The CDR3 is made up of 13 amino acids. Here the CDR3 DNA reads TGTGCCAGTTGTCGGGACAGCTCCTACGAGCAGTACTTC. This sequence encodes CASCRDSSYEQYF.

This clonotype was recorded at least ten times. This chain uses TRBV28 with TRBJ1-5; 7 nucleotides match TRBD1. CDR3 length equals 15 residues. With V trimmed by 1 base and J by 6 bases, 6 bases remained unmatched. Germline CDR1 reads MDHEN; CDR2 reads SYDVKM. The CDR3 reads CASSLSGRGTQPQHF. DNA for the CDR3: TGTGCCAGCAGTTTATCCGGCAGGGGGACTCAGCCCCAGCATTTT.

The chain carries TRBV11-2 and TRBJ1-1; D ambiguous. Looked up from germline, CDR1 is SGHAT and CDR2 is FQNNGV. Trimming removed 0 bases from V and 3 bases from J, with 8 bases in between. The CDR3 is made up of 14 amino acids. CDR3 in DNA: TGTGCCAGCAGCTTAGACCTCCTGGACACTGAAGCTTTCTTT. Its protein is CASSLDLLDTEAFF.

This clonotype was counted ten times or more. The gene calls are TRBV2 and TRBJ2-7; TRBD2 might be the D (6 bases). Germline values: CDR1 SNHLY, CDR2 FYNNEI. CDR3 length equals 14 residues. Trimming removed 4 bases at V and 4 bases at J, with 14 bases between. The CDR3 protein is CASSGGLQGYEQYF. In DNA form, the CDR3 reads TGTGCCAGCAGTGGGGGACTCCAGGGTTACGAGCAGTACTTC.